This T cell receptor (beta chain) appears in the sequencing data of a study of T cell responses to AZD1222 COVID-19 vaccine. Study context: Pooling covered second doses at about 4 or about 12 weeks. Points from the study as a whole: Spike-specific TCR breadth and depth were elevated following two AZD1222 doses. There were vaccine-associated CD4 TCRs across spike, dominant at 160-218 and 743-854.

The table came from immunoSEQ multiplex PCR; TCRdb's copy has only in-frame clones and leaves some out. The table lists about 130,000 clones, approximately 90% of them singletons. Germline CDR1 LGHNA, CDR2 YSLEER. This CDR3 region has 15 residues. J lost 4 bases, V lost 3 bases, and 2 bases had no gene match. Remarks on this clone: Its target is unknown.

This TCR derives from an adult in good health. The material sequenced was peripheral blood, taken on day 0 of AZD1222 vaccination. This chain uses TRBV4-3 with TRBJ2-1, with 11 bases that match TRBD2. The CDR3 bases are TGCGCCAGCAGCCATAGCGGGGGGGAATACAATGAGCAGTTCTTC. It specifies CASSHSGGEYNEQFF.